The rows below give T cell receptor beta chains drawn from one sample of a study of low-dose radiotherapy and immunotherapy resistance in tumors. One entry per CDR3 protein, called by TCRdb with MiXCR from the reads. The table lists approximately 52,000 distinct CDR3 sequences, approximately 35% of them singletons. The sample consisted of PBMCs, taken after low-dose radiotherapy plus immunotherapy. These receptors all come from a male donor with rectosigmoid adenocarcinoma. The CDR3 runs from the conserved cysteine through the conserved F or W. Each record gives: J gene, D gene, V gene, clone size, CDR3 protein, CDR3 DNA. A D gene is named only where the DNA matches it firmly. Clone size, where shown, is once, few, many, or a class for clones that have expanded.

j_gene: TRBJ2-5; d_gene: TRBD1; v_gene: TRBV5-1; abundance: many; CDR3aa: CASSDRGSETQYF; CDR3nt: TGCGCCAGCAGCGACAGGGGTTCAGAGACCCAGTACTTC
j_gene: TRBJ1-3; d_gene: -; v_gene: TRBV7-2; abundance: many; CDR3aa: CASSLVSGTFSGNTIYF; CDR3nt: TGTGCCAGCAGCTTAGTTTCTGGTACTTTCTCTGGAAACACCATATATTTT
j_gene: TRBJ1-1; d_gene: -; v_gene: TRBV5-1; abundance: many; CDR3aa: CASSFTGRTEAFF; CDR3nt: TGCGCCAGCAGCTTCACAGGGAGGACTGAAGCTTTCTTT
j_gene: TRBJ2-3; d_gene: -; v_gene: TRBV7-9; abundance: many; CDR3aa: CASSLGDTGSDTQYF; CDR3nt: TGTGCCAGCAGCTTAGGGGACACCGGTTCGGATACGCAGTATTTT
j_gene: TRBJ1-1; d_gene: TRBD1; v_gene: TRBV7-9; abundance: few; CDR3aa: CASSGQGAGTEAFF; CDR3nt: TGTGCCAGCAGCGGGCAGGGGGCAGGAACTGAAGCTTTCTTT
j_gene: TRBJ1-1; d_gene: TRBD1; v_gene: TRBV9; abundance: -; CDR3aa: CASSPPQGATEAFF; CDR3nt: TGTGCCAGCAGCCCACCTCAGGGGGCTACTGAAGCTTTCTTT
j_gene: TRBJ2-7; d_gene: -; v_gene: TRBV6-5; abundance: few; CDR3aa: CASSYSDGPSYEQYF; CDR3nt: TGTGCCAGCAGTTACTCGGACGGACCTTCCTACGAGCAGTACTTC
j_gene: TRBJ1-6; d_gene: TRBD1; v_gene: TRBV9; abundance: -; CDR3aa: CASSDGDSSQGSPLHF; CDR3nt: TGTGCCAGCAGCGACGGGGACAGTAGCCAGGGTTCACCCCTCCACTTT
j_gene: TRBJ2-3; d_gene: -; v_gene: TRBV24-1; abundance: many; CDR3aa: CATSDPSKVRTQYF; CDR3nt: TGTGCCACCAGTGATCCATCCAAAGTACGTACGCAGTATTTT
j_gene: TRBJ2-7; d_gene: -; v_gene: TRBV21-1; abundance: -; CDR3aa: CASSKGGGERYEQYF; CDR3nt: TGTGCCAGCAGCAAAGGTGGAGGGGAACGCTACGAGCAGTACTTC
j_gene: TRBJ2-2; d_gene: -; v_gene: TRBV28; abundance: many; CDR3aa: CASSSSGETGELFF; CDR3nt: TGTGCCAGCAGTTCGTCAGGGGAAACCGGGGAGCTGTTTTTT